This T cell receptor beta chain was sequenced for a study of Tregs in tolerant kidney transplant recipients. Of note for this clone: The read ends 3 residues before the CDR3 terminus; that terminus is restored from the germline J gene.

The V and J ends lost 4 bases and 5 bases, in that order; junction bases with no gene match: 7. Germline V lookup: CDR1 SGHRS, CDR2 YFSETQ. The CDR3 extends over 15 amino acids. Libraries were prepared by immunoSEQ multiplex PCR; TCRdb keeps only in-frame clonotypes and omits some of them. The data include more than 45,000 clones; the top ten clones carry roughly 0.93%. The material was CD4+ T cells from blood, obtained before the transplant. The TCR sequence derives from a human donor who received a combined kidney and bone marrow transplant. V is TRBV5-1 and J is TRBJ2-5; 11 bases align to TRBD2. CDR3 sequence reads: CASSPGLAGLETQYF. The DNA read from the CDR3 is TGCGCCAGCAGCCCCGGACTAGCGGGTTTGGAGACC.